These T cell receptor beta chains were read from a single sample in a study of blood T cell repertoires in COVID-19. Profiling relied on immunoSEQ multiplex PCR, and the TCRdb table lists in-frame clones only, not all of them. The sample lists approximately 49,000 clones; about 86% were seen once. The sample consisted of peripheral blood. The receptors stem from a man in his fifties or sixties with acute or convalescent COVID-19. Both conserved end residues are part of each CDR3. The D gene is left open where the match is weak. The size field is filled for only some rows; it gives once, few, many or a size class.

d_gene: TRBD1
j_gene: TRBJ1-5
v_gene: TRBV11-3
abundance: few
CDR3nt: TGTGCCAGCGGCCAGAGGGGGCACAATCAGCCCCAGCATTTT
CDR3aa: CASGQRGHNQPQHF

d_gene: TRBD1
j_gene: TRBJ2-3
v_gene: TRBV5-6
abundance: .
CDR3nt: TGTGCCAGCAGCGCGGGACAGGGAATGGATACGCAGTATTTT
CDR3aa: CASSAGQGMDTQYF

d_gene: TRBD1
j_gene: TRBJ1-3
v_gene: TRBV7-2
abundance: .
CDR3nt: TGTGCCAGCAGCTTCAGTGGCGCCCCGGGACAGGGGGCTGGAAACACCATATATTTT
CDR3aa: CASSFSGAPGQGAGNTIYF

d_gene: .
j_gene: TRBJ2-3
v_gene: TRBV3-1/TRBV3-2
abundance: .
CDR3nt: TGTGCCAGCAGCCAAACCGGGGGACAGACAGATACGCAGTATTTT
CDR3aa: CASSQTGGQTDTQYF

d_gene: .
j_gene: TRBJ2-2
v_gene: TRBV19
abundance: .
CDR3nt: TGTGCCAGTAGTCCCCTTGTGGCTAGCGACCCGAACACCGGGGAGCTGTTTTTT
CDR3aa: CASSPLVASDPNTGELFF

d_gene: .
j_gene: TRBJ1-4
v_gene: TRBV10-3
abundance: once
CDR3nt: TGTGCCATCAGTGAGTCTGGCAGGGTTCATGAAAAACTGTTTTTT
CDR3aa: CAISESGRVHEKLFF

d_gene: TRBD1
j_gene: TRBJ1-4
v_gene: TRBV6-4
abundance: .
CDR3nt: TGTGCCAGCAGTGCACAGGGGGGGTCTAATGAAAAACTGTTTTTT
CDR3aa: CASSAQGGSNEKLFF

d_gene: .
j_gene: TRBJ1-2
v_gene: TRBV5-5
abundance: .
CDR3nt: TGTGCCAGCAGCTTTTCAACAGGTGACTATGGCTACACCTTC
CDR3aa: CASSFSTGDYGYTF

d_gene: .
j_gene: TRBJ2-3
v_gene: TRBV12-2
abundance: .
CDR3nt: TGTGCAAGTCGCTTCGGGGGGTATACGCAGTATTTT
CDR3aa: CASRFGGYTQYF

d_gene: TRBD2
j_gene: TRBJ2-7
v_gene: TRBV5-5
abundance: .
CDR3nt: TGTGCCAGCAGCTTGGGGGCGGGAGAAGAGTACGAGCAGTACTTC
CDR3aa: CASSLGAGEEYEQYF

d_gene: .
j_gene: TRBJ1-2
v_gene: TRBV7-9
abundance: .
CDR3nt: TGTGCCAGCAGAGTAGGCCTAGACTATGGCTACACCTTC
CDR3aa: CASRVGLDYGYTF